These 28 T cell receptor beta chains were sequenced from one sample in a study of identical twins. TCRdb passed the 5' RACE reads through MiXCR, listing each CDR3 protein once. The profile shows around 1.7 million distinct CDR3 sequences, roughly 35% of them singletons. Material: cord blood. Every receptor here comes from a newborn girl in good health.

This clonotype has at least ten counts. The CDR3 loop reads CASSRRTQETQYF. CDR3 bases: TGTGCCAGCAGCCGGCGGACTCAAGAGACCCAGTACTTC. The chain carries TRBV4-2 and TRBJ2-5; TRBD2 might be the D (5 bases). The CDR3 has 13 amino acids. V lost 4 bases to trimming and J lost 2 bases, with 8 bases between them. The germline CDR1 and CDR2 sequences are LGHNA and YNFKEQ.

This chain links TRBV29-1 with TRBJ1-1, with TRBD1 matching over 8 bases. The CDR3 covers 15 residues. Germline loops: CDR1 SQVTM, CDR2 ANQGSEA. After removal of 0 bases from V and 1 base from J, the junction contained 4 bases not matched to a gene. In DNA, the CDR3 is TGCAGCGTTGAAGAGTTCGGACAGGGGAACACTGAAGCTTTCTTT. It encodes CSVEEFGQGNTEAFF.

This clonotype has only a few counts. The chain recombines TRBV20-1 with TRBJ2-7; 12 bases are a match to TRBD1. V dropped 3 bases and J dropped 9; count of bases not matched to a gene: 9. CDR3 length: 14 amino acids. Germline CDR1 DFQATT, CDR2 SNEGSKA (reference sequence). The CDR3 DNA sequence: TGCAGTGCTAGCGACTCCGGGACAGGGGGCGCGCAGTACTTC. Translated: CSASDSGTGGAQYF.

The genes are TRBV6-5 and TRBJ2-1; D remains unclear. There are 15 residues in the CDR3. Germline CDR1 MNHEY, CDR2 SVGAGI. Trimming removed 2 bases at V and 10 bases at J, with 18 bases between. CDR3 amino acids: CASSYLPTQEGEQFF. DNA of the CDR3: TGTGCCAGCAGTTACCTACCCACCCAAGAAGGAGAGCAGTTCTTC.

This chain links TRBV27 with TRBJ2-7, with D perhaps matching TRBD2 (6 bases). Germline assignment: CDR1 MNHEY and CDR2 SMNVEV (reference sequence). Trimming removed 7 bases at V and 1 base at J, with 14 bases between. This CDR3 is built from 14 residues. CDR3 coding DNA: TGTGCCAGCACCGCTACCCGGGAGTCCTACGAGCAGTACTTC. It translates to CASTATRESYEQYF.

The chain joins TRBV5-4 to TRBJ2-1; TRBD2 aligns across 9 bases. Germline-derived CDR1 and CDR2 are SGHNT and YYREEE (reference sequence). The ends lost 1 base at V and 0 bases at J; junction bases unmatched: 8. The CDR3 extends over 18 amino acids. The DNA of the CDR3 is TGTGCCAGCAGCTTGTTCGGGACTAGCCTGAGCTCCTACAATGAGCAGTTCTTC. It codes for CASSLFGTSLSSYNEQFF.

In this sample, this clonotype turned up a few times. The CDR3 sequence: CASSLDRTTNEQFF. The CDR3 nucleotides are TGTGCCAGCAGTTTGGACAGGACGACCAATGAGCAGTTCTTC. This rearrangement joins TRBV2 to TRBJ2-1, with TRBD1 matching over 7 bases. The germline V gene has CDR1 SNHLY and CDR2 FYNNEI. V was clipped by 5 bases and J by 6 bases; unmatched bases: 7. The CDR3 length is 14 residues.

This clonotype was observed a handful of times. The chain has TRBV4-1 and TRBJ2-4; maybe TRBD2 (6 bases). The end of the DNA aligns better with TRBJ2-7, so the J call may be wrong. The CDR3 extends over 16 amino acids. CDR1 MGHRA and CDR2 YSYEKL come from the germline V gene. CDR3 sequence reads: CASSQDPSGGSYEQYF. CDR3 bases: TGCGCCAGCAGCCAAGATCCCAGTGGAGGGTCCTACGAGCAGTACTTC.

This clonotype was detected ten times or more. The chain is built from TRBV20-1 and TRBJ2-3; D unclear. V was pared by 6 bases and J by 4 bases, with 8 bases between. This CDR3 has 11 amino acids. Germline V gene lookup returns CDR1 DFQATT and CDR2 SNEGSKA (reference sequence). CDR3 residues: CSAPRADTQYF. CDR3 sequence (DNA): TGCAGTGCCCCACGGGCAGATACGCAGTATTTT.

The chain is built from TRBV2 and TRBJ1-6; the match to TRBD1 covers 8 bases. J lost 7 bases, V lost 4 bases, and 6 bases had no gene match. In germline, CDR1 is SNHLY, CDR2 FYNNEI. The CDR3 runs 15 residues. This CDR3 is CASSADRVGNSPLHF. The CDR3 coding sequence is TGTGCCAGCAGTGCGGACAGGGTCGGGAATTCACCCCTCCACTTT.

J is TRBJ2-7 and V is TRBV28; the D gene is possibly TRBD1 (5 bases). Trimming pared 5 bases from V and 3 bases from J, leaving 23 bases between. This CDR3 has 17 amino acids. Germline V gene lookup returns CDR1 MDHEN and CDR2 SYDVKM. CDR3 coding DNA: TGTGCCAGCAGTCCCCAGGGTAGACAGACCGACTGCTACGAGCAGTACTTC. Encoded protein: CASSPQGRQTDCYEQYF.

This clonotype appeared many times. The chain carries TRBV9 and TRBJ2-5; 13 bases match TRBD2. Germline V CDR1 and CDR2: SGDLS, YYNGEE. The CDR3 totals 16 residues. After removal of 0 bases from V and 5 bases from J, the junction contained 4 bases not matched to a gene. CDR3 in DNA: TGTGCCAGCAGCGTAGGGACTAGCGGGAGCCAGGAGACCCAGTACTTC. Its translation is CASSVGTSGSQETQYF.

This clonotype was seen more than once but under ten times. The rearrangement uses TRBV2 and TRBJ1-5; 8 bases match TRBD1. The CDR3 totals 15 residues. Germline V gene data show CDR1 as SNHLY and CDR2 as FYNNEI. J lost 3 bases, V lost 6 bases, and 7 bases had no gene match. As DNA, the CDR3 is TGTGCCAGCAGGTTGACAGGGGATACCAATCAGCCCCAGCATTTT. It codes for CASRLTGDTNQPQHF. The full variable domain, with the rest looked up from reference TRBV2 and TRBJ1-5, is EPEVTQTPSHQVTQMGQEVILRCVPISNHLYFYWYRQILGQKVEFLVSFYNNEISEKSEIFDDQFSVERPDGSNFTLKIRSTKLEDSAMYFCASRLTGDTNQPQHFGDGTRLSIL.

The sample holds many counts of this clonotype. The J gene is TRBJ2-4, the V gene TRBV12-3 or TRBV12-4; D is possibly TRBD2 (5 bases). V lost 1 base and J 11 bases, leaving 6 bases between the germline ends. The CDR3 sequence is 11 residues long. The DNA for the CDR3 is TGTGCCAGCAGTTTAGGAGCGGTTCAGTACTTC. It translates to CASSLGAVQYF.

This clonotype was observed a handful of times. This chain links TRBV4-1 with TRBJ2-1, with 9 bases that match TRBD2. In germline, CDR1 is MGHRA, CDR2 YSYEKL. There are 16 residues in the CDR3. V shed 0 bases and J 5 bases; nucleotides not matched to a gene: 5. CDR3 bases: TGCGCCAGCAGCCAAGAGGGGACTAGCAGTCACAATGAGCAGTTCTTC. Translation gives CASSQEGTSSHNEQFF.

A word on this clonotype: Relative to the germline gene, one junction end is altered; a read error may explain this. This chain connects TRBV7-8 to TRBJ2-1; D ambiguous. The J call may be incorrect, as the DNA end agrees better with TRBJ2-7. In germline, CDR1 is SGHVS, CDR2 FQNEAQ. The CDR3 consists of 12 residues. The chain's CDR3 is CASSGPSCEQYF. CDR3 in DNA: TGTGCCAGCTCTGGGCCCTCCTGCGAGCAGTACTTC.

As regards this clonotype: A single base separates this from a much larger clone, so it may be a read error. The J gene is TRBJ1-2, the V gene TRBV6-5; D gene uncertain. This CDR3 has 13 residues. Germline lookup yields CDR1 MNHEY and CDR2 SVGAGI. The CDR3 DNA reads TGTGCCGGCAGTAGGGCGGCTAACTATGGCTACACCTTC. Protein product: CAGSRAANYGYTF.

This sequence joins TRBV28 and TRBJ1-2, with D possibly matching TRBD1 (5 bases). The CDR3 length is 15 residues. CDR1 and CDR2 (germline): MDHEN, SYDVKM. V dropped 3 bases and J dropped 0 bases, with 11 bases sitting between them. CDR3 residues: CASSFGDLANYGYTF. The CDR3 DNA reads as TGTGCCAGCAGTTTCGGGGACCTAGCTAACTATGGCTACACCTTC.

Concerning this clonotype: At one end the junction does not follow the germline gene, possibly because of a read error. V usage is TRBV2 and J usage is TRBJ1-5; tentative D call: TRBD1 (6 bases). CDR1 and CDR2 (germline): SNHLY, FYNNEI. The CDR3 loop spans 17 amino acids. The CDR3 protein is CASTQTRVQGSNRPQHF. CDR3 in DNA: TGTGCCAGCACCCAAACCCGAGTACAGGGAAGCAATCGGCCCCAGCATTTT.

Turning to this clonotype: The junction departs from the called germline gene at one end, perhaps through a read error. V and J are TRBV12-3 or TRBV12-4 and TRBJ2-1; D could derive from TRBD1 or TRBD2 (6 bases each). The CDR3 covers 16 residues. CDR3 sequence (DNA): TGTGCCGGCAGTTTAGCCGGGGGCCCCATTGGGGGTGAGCAGTTCTTC. This gives the protein CAGSLAGGPIGGEQFF.

About this clonotype itself: With a much larger clone just one base away, this may be a read error. The chain carries TRBV10-3 and TRBJ2-4, with TRBD2 identical over 10 bases. The better agreement between TRBJ2-7 and the DNA end casts doubt on the J call. Germline V CDR1 and CDR2: ENHRY, SYGVKD. The CDR3 runs 12 residues. CDR3 nucleotides: TGTGCCACCGGACTAGCGGCCTACGAGCAGTACTTC. Its protein product is CATGLAAYEQYF.

This chain connects TRBV24-1 to TRBJ1-4, with 9 bases lining up with TRBD1. CDR1 KGHDR and CDR2 SFDVKD come from the germline V gene. CDR3 size: 18 residues. V dropped 2 bases and J dropped 0; count of bases not matched to a gene: 6. This CDR3 is CATSDSGQGHATNEKLFF. In DNA, the CDR3 is TGTGCCACCAGTGATTCGGGACAGGGACATGCAACTAATGAAAAACTGTTTTTT.

This chain connects TRBV4-2 to TRBJ2-1, with 7 bases fitting TRBD2. TRBJ2-7 matches the DNA end more closely, so the J call is doubtful. This CDR3 is 14 amino acids long. The germline V gene has CDR1 LGHNA and CDR2 YNFKEQ. The CDR3 here is CASSGRGSYNEQYF. The CDR3 coding sequence is TGTGCCAGCAGTGGGCGGGGGTCCTACAATGAGCAGTACTTC.

This chain uses TRBV29-1 with TRBJ2-5; 8 nucleotides line up with TRBD1. With V trimmed by 0 bases and J by 3 bases, 6 bases remained unmatched. This CDR3 contains 15 residues. The germline V gene has CDR1 SQVTM and CDR2 ANQGSEA. The CDR3 DNA reads TGCAGCGTTGAAGATCTTCAGGGGGCAAAAGAGACCCAGTACTTC. Encoded protein: CSVEDLQGAKETQYF.

This clonotype was observed a handful of times. The chain couples TRBV20-1 to TRBJ2-2, with 9 bases aligning to TRBD2. J gave up 1 base and V 6 bases, and 3 bases lay outside the gene matches. Germline-derived CDR1 and CDR2 are DFQATT and SNEGSKA (reference sequence). This CDR3 has 14 residues. CDR3 sequence: CSAPTSGNTGELFF. CDR3 DNA sequence: TGCAGTGCCCCGACTAGCGGGAACACCGGGGAGCTGTTTTTT.

The chain joins TRBV9 to TRBJ1-5, with no clear D. Looked up from germline, CDR1 is SGDLS and CDR2 is YYNGEE. This CDR3 is built from 15 residues. V gave up 0 bases and J gave up 0 bases, with 7 bases separating them. Written as DNA, the CDR3 is TGTGCCAGCAGCGTAGGTCTGCTTAGCAATCAGCCCCAGCATTTT. This translates into CASSVGLLSNQPQHF.

At least ten counts were recorded for this clonotype. This chain uses TRBV12-3 or TRBV12-4 with TRBJ2-5; weak D call: TRBD2 (6 bases). Trimming shortened V by 5 bases and J by 2 bases, and 12 bases separated the two germline ends. The CDR3 loop spans 14 amino acids. CDR3 region: CASSILAGQETQYF. The CDR3 DNA reads as TGTGCCAGCAGTATCCTCGCGGGACAAGAGACCCAGTACTTC.

On this clonotype itself: A much more abundant neighbour one base away suggests this may be a read error. This rearrangement joins TRBV28 to TRBJ2-3, with unresolved D. Germline lookup yields CDR1 MDHEN and CDR2 SYDVKM. This CDR3 has 17 amino acids. The V end lost 5 bases, the J end lost 1 base, and 19 bases lay between the germline ends. The CDR3: CASSLTPRPPRTDTQYF. The CDR3 DNA is TGTGCCAGCAGTCTCACTCCTCGACCCCCACGCACAGATACGCAGTATTTT.